The 32 T cell receptor beta chains listed next were all sequenced from one sample in a study of circulating CD8 cells and anti-PD-1 response in melanoma. The QIAseq Immune Repertoire TCR panel built the libraries from about 14 ng of total RNA. TCRdb re-analysed the reads in MiXCR, keeping a single row per CDR3 protein. The sample records some 600 distinct CDR3 sequences, 9.3% being singletons. Live CD3+CD8+TCRalphabeta+ cells were sorted into four subsets by PD-1 and/or TIGIT. Sample: CD8+ T cells from PBMCs, taken at baseline or after one month of anti-PD-1 therapy (not recorded which). Source of these receptors: a human donor with melanoma.

By its share, this clonotype is large. This chain uses TRBV7-9 with TRBJ2-7; 9 bases are shared with TRBD1. V dropped 4 bases and J dropped 5; count of bases not matched to a gene: 6. From germline, CDR1 is SEHNR and CDR2 FQNEAQ (reference sequence). CDR3 size: 14 residues. The chain's CDR3 is CASSSPGTGNEQYF. The CDR3 coding sequence is TGTGCCAGCAGCTCCCCCGGGACAGGGAACGAGCAGTACTTC.

This clonotype is medium-sized within its sample. The chain links TRBV2 to TRBJ2-7, with D maybe TRBD2 (5 bases). This CDR3 has 17 amino acids. Germline V gene data show CDR1 as SNHLY and CDR2 as FYNNEI. The V gene lost 1 base and the J gene lost 3 bases, with 19 bases spanning the gap. For the CDR3, the DNA is TGTGCCAGCAGTGAAGGTTCGAGGTCTAGCCGTTTCTACGAGCAGTACTTC. Its protein product is CASSEGSRSSRFYEQYF.

This clonotype qualifies as medium-sized. The chain couples TRBV28 to TRBJ2-5; 9 nucleotides agree with TRBD1. V was clipped by 6 bases and J by 4 bases; unmatched bases: 9. Germline assignment: CDR1 MDHEN and CDR2 SYDVKM. The CDR3 consists of 15 residues. CDR3 nucleotides: TGTGCCAGCAGACCCGGGACAGGGTTCGGAGAGACCCAGTACTTC. The encoded protein is CASRPGTGFGETQYF.

This clonotype is medium-sized in the sample. The V and J genes are TRBV27 and TRBJ1-1, with TRBD1 matching 9 bases. The CDR3 covers 16 residues. Per the germline V gene, CDR1 is MNHEY and CDR2 is SMNVEV (reference sequence). V lost 6 bases, J lost 0 bases, and 8 bases stayed unmatched. CDR3 coding DNA: TGTGCCAGCAGACCCTTGGGACAGGGAATGAACACTGAAGCTTTCTTT. This codes for CASRPLGQGMNTEAFF.

By sample share, this clonotype is large (0.1 to 1%). The chain recombines TRBV9 with TRBJ2-1; tentative D call: TRBD1 (5 bases). Germline V gene sequence: CDR1 SGDLS, CDR2 YYNGEE. The CDR3 has 13 residues. V gave up 0 bases and J gave up 5 bases, with 6 bases separating them. In DNA form, the CDR3 reads TGTGCCAGCAGCGTAGTGGGGCACAATGAGCAGTTCTTC. Encoded protein: CASSVVGHNEQFF.

As concerns this clonotype: A far larger clone is one base from this, pointing to a likely read error. The V call is TRBV4-1, the J call TRBJ2-1; 10 nucleotides agree with TRBD2. The end of the DNA aligns better with TRBJ2-7, so the J call may be wrong. The CDR3 contains 16 residues. Per germline, CDR1 MGHRA and CDR2 YSYEKL. The CDR3 here is CASSQIQLAGTYEQYF. The CDR3 coding sequence is TGCGCCAGCAGCCAAATTCAACTAGCGGGAACCTACGAGCAGTACTTC.

This clonotype rates as hyperexpanded. The chain combines TRBV7-2 with TRBJ2-7, with D perhaps matching TRBD2 (7 bases). Germline V gives CDR1 SGHTA, CDR2 FQGNSA. The CDR3 runs 14 residues. Trimming cost V 2 bases and J 7 bases, with 15 bases left between them. The CDR3 sequence: CASSLQLGGREQYF. The CDR3 coding sequence is TGTGCCAGCAGCTTACAGTTGGGGGGGCGGGAGCAGTACTTC.

By proportion, this clonotype is medium-sized (0.01 to 0.1%). A junction boundary mismatches the germline segment, possibly from a read error. The chain has TRBV19 and TRBJ2-7; 10 bases fit TRBD1. This CDR3 is 14 amino acids long. Per germline, CDR1 LNHDA and CDR2 SQIVND (reference sequence). This CDR3 reads CASSLTGGIYERYF. The DNA for the CDR3 is TGTGCCAGTAGTCTGACAGGGGGCATCTACGAGCGGTACTTC. Complete variable domain (other parts from reference TRBV19 and TRBJ2-7): DGGITQSPKYLFRKEGQNVTLSCEQNLNHDAMYWYRQDPGQGLRLIYYSQIVNDFQKGDIAEGYSVSREKKESFPLTVTSAQKNPTAFYLCASSLTGGIYERYFGPGTRLTVT.

This clonotype was found once. A read error is likely here: a far larger clone is one base away. The chain has TRBV19 and TRBJ2-7; maybe TRBD2 (5 bases). Germline assignment: CDR1 LNHDA and CDR2 SQIVND (reference sequence). This CDR3 contains 12 residues. With 3 bases removed from V and 7 bases from J, the gap between germline ends came to 10 bases. The chain's CDR3 is CASSIGWTEQYF. The CDR3 DNA reads TGTGCCAGTAGTATTGGTTGGACTGAGCAGTACTTC.

This clonotype is deemed medium-sized. J is TRBJ2-7 and V is TRBV10-3; no clear D gene. The germline CDR1 and CDR2 sequences are ENHRY and SYGVKD. With 0 bases removed from V and 8 bases from J, the gap between germline ends came to 5 bases. The CDR3 spans 11 residues. CDR3 DNA: TGTGCCATCAGTGAGTCAATCAAGCAGTACTTC. Its translation: CAISESIKQYF.

This clonotype is termed medium-sized. A much larger clone differs by one base, so this may be a read error. In nucleotides, the CDR3 is TGCGCCAGCAGTAGCAACTGGGACAACTCCTACGAGCAGTGCTTC. Amino acids: CASSSNWDNSYEQCF. The J gene is TRBJ2-7, the V gene TRBV10-2; tentative D call: TRBD1 (6 bases). This CDR3 contains 15 residues. Germline V gene lookup returns CDR1 WSHSY and CDR2 SAAADI.

This clonotype is medium-sized within its sample. This chain links TRBV28 with TRBJ2-7, with D hard to call. From germline, CDR1 is MDHEN and CDR2 SYDVKM. This CDR3 is 13 amino acids long. Trimming stripped 3 bases from V and 3 bases from J, with 9 bases between. The CDR3 bases are TGTGCCAGCAGTTTGGATGATATCTACGAGCAGTACTTC. Encoded protein: CASSLDDIYEQYF.

This clonotype is labeled medium-sized. The chain carries TRBV4-1 and TRBJ1-6, with D tentatively TRBD1 (5 bases). Germline CDR1 MGHRA, CDR2 YSYEKL. The CDR3 runs 13 residues. Trimming took 1 base from V and 14 from J, leaving 12 bases between them. The CDR3 reads CASSQGRGATLHF. The DNA of the CDR3 is TGCGCCAGCAGCCAAGGAAGAGGGGCCACCCTCCACTTT.

Judged by abundance, this clonotype is large. V usage is TRBV5-6 and J usage is TRBJ2-3; no clear D. V was clipped by 6 bases and J by 1 base, with 9 bases between them. This CDR3 has 13 amino acids. Germline CDR1 and CDR2: SGHDT and YYEEEE. The CDR3 DNA reads as TGTGCCAGCACCTGGCTGGGCACAGATACGCAGTATTTT. This sequence encodes CASTWLGTDTQYF.

On this clonotype: Compared with germline, one end of the junction differs, possibly owing to a read error. This rearrangement joins TRBV19 to TRBJ2-4; 7 bases are shared with TRBD1. This CDR3 contains 14 residues. CDR1 and CDR2 (germline): LNHDA, SQIVND (reference sequence). CDR3 nucleotides: TGTGCCTGTAGTACCCAGGGGGTCAGAAACATTCAGTACTTC. Translated, it gives CACSTQGVRNIQYF. The whole variable domain, filled in from reference TRBV19 and TRBJ2-4, reads DGGITQSPKYLFRKEGQNVTLSCEQNLNHDAMYWYRQDPGQGLRLIYYSQIVNDFQKGDIAEGYSVSREKKESFPLTVTSAQKNPTAFYLCACSTQGVRNIQYFGAGTRLSVL.

This clonotype is medium-sized in the sample. The CDR3: CASSQDIGQNYEQYF. In DNA, the CDR3 is TGCGCCAGCAGCCAAGATATCGGGCAGAACTACGAGCAGTACTTC. V is TRBV4-1 and J is TRBJ2-7; D is ambiguous. Germline V CDR1 and CDR2: MGHRA, YSYEKL. The ends were cut back, 0 bases at V and 3 bases at J, with 12 bases in the middle. The CDR3 is 15 residues long.

By share of the sample, this clonotype is medium-sized. The rearrangement joins TRBV19 to TRBJ2-5; a possible D gene is TRBD1 (6 bases). From germline, CDR1 is LNHDA and CDR2 SQIVND (reference sequence). There are 12 residues in the CDR3. The germline V and J ends were trimmed by 11 bases and 2 bases, with 12 bases remaining between them. CDR3 nucleotides: TGTGCCGTAGGGACAAATCAAGAGACCCAGTACTTC. This sequence encodes CAVGTNQETQYF.

By share, this clonotype counts as large (0.1 to 1%). The rearrangement links TRBV21-1 to TRBJ2-2; the D call TRBD2 from the table was never checked on the DNA. TRBV21-1 is given as a pseudogene. The CDR3 has 18 residues. CDR3 residues: CASSKPKGPTQDTGELFF. As DNA, the CDR3 is TGTGCCAGCAGCAAGCCGAAAGGGCCCACCCAAGACACCGGGGAGCTGTTTTTT.

By its share, this clonotype is medium-sized. V gene TRBV28 combines with J gene TRBJ2-7; the match to TRBD2 covers 15 bases. The CDR3 totals 14 residues. V lost 5 bases and J lost 7; bases outside the gene matches: 3. The V gene's germline CDR1 is MDHEN and CDR2 SYDVKM. The CDR3 region is CASSRTSGGVEQYF. CDR3 sequence (DNA): TGTGCCAGCAGTAGGACTAGCGGGGGGGTGGAGCAGTACTTC.

By frequency in the sample, this clonotype is large. The V gene is TRBV7-9, the J gene TRBJ2-6, with 7 bases aligning to TRBD1. Germline trimming cut 4 bases from V and 11 bases from J; bases unmatched to any gene: 20. The length of the CDR3 is 18 residues. Germline V CDR1 and CDR2: SEHNR, FQNEAQ (reference sequence). The CDR3 is CASSSNRDRSSLAYVLTF. CDR3 coding DNA: TGTGCCAGCAGCTCCAACCGGGACAGATCCTCTCTGGCGTACGTCCTGACTTTC.

The chain has TRBV28 and TRBJ2-4; D not resolved. Germline lookup yields CDR1 MDHEN and CDR2 SYDVKM. With 2 bases removed from V and 8 bases from J, the gap between germline ends came to 10 bases. CDR3 length: 13 amino acids. The DNA for the CDR3 is TGTGCCAGCAGTTTAAGAGAAATGGACATTCAGTACTTC. Translation gives CASSLREMDIQYF.

This clonotype is judged medium-sized. V usage is TRBV19 and J usage is TRBJ1-1; 8 bases map to TRBD1. Germline CDR1 LNHDA, CDR2 SQIVND (reference sequence). CDR3 length: 11 amino acids. Unmatched junction bases numbered 6, after V lost 8 bases and J lost 10 bases. The CDR3 spells CASGDRPGAFF. CDR3 DNA sequence: TGTGCCAGTGGGGACAGGCCGGGAGCTTTCTTT. The variable domain in full, completed from reference TRBV19 and TRBJ1-1, reads DGGITQSPKYLFRKEGQNVTLSCEQNLNHDAMYWYRQDPGQGLRLIYYSQIVNDFQKGDIAEGYSVSREKKESFPLTVTSAQKNPTAFYLCASGDRPGAFFGQGTRLTVV.

As regards this clonotype: A read error may be the cause here, since a much bigger clone is one base away. The chain is built from TRBV14 and TRBJ2-7; 7 bases line up with TRBD1. With V trimmed by 3 bases and J by 0 bases, 2 bases remained unmatched. From germline, CDR1 is SGHDN and CDR2 FVKESK. The CDR3 is 14 amino acids. CDR3 sequence reads: CASSQDRLSYEQYF. CDR3 nucleotide sequence: TGTGCCAGCAGCCAGGACAGGCTCTCCTACGAGCAGTACTTC.

This clonotype is large in the sample. The chain combines TRBV7-3 with TRBJ2-1; TRBD2 matches 9 bases. Trimming took 5 bases from V and 3 from J; bases not matched to a gene: 11. Germline-derived CDR1 and CDR2 are SGHTA and FQGTGA. The CDR3 loop spans 17 amino acids. CDR3 protein: CASSQWPSGKYYNEQFF. The CDR3 region has the DNA TGTGCCAGCAGCCAGTGGCCTAGCGGGAAGTACTACAATGAGCAGTTCTTC. The complete variable domain, with remaining parts taken from reference TRBV7-3 and TRBJ2-1, reads GAGVSQTPSNKVTEKGKYVELRCDPISGHTALYWYRQSLGQGPEFLIYFQGTGAADDSGLPNDRFFAVRPEGSVSTLKIQRTERGDSAVYLCASSQWPSGKYYNEQFFGPGTRLTVL.

This clonotype is medium-sized (0.01 to 0.1%) within its sample. A read error is possible here, since a much larger clone lies one base away. J is TRBJ2-1 and V is TRBV2; D unclear. Germline assignment: CDR1 SNHLY and CDR2 FYNNEI. The CDR3 runs to 11 residues. V lost 4 bases and J 6 bases, leaving 4 bases between the germline ends. CDR3 region: CASSVGNEQFF. The DNA of the CDR3 is TGTGCCAGCAGTGTGGGCAATGAGCAGTTCTTC.

By share of the sample, this clonotype is medium-sized. The chain links TRBV6-5 to TRBJ2-1; 8 nucleotides align to TRBD1. This CDR3 contains 15 residues. After removal of 6 bases from V and 7 bases from J, the junction contained 11 bases not matched to a gene. The V gene's germline CDR1 is MNHEY and CDR2 SVGAGI. CDR3 amino acids: CASSLRQGARNEQFF. CDR3 coding DNA: TGTGCCAGCAGCCTCCGGCAGGGGGCCCGGAATGAGCAGTTCTTC.

Relative to its sample, this clonotype is large (0.1 to 1%). The rearrangement joins TRBV27 to TRBJ1-2, with 9 bases matching TRBD1. The CDR3 runs to 13 residues. Germline V gene sequence: CDR1 MNHEY, CDR2 SMNVEV (reference sequence). The junction had 3 bases not matched to a gene; V was cut back by 6 bases and J by 4 bases. The CDR3 DNA follows: TGTGCCAGCAGACAGGGGGCCGGCTATGGCTACACCTTC. Amino acid sequence: CASRQGAGYGYTF.

In its sample, this clonotype ranks as medium-sized (0.01 to 0.1%). This chain uses TRBV5-6 with TRBJ2-6; 9 bases are shared with TRBD1. This CDR3 spans 20 amino acids. Unmatched junction bases numbered 10, after V lost 0 bases and J lost 0 bases. Per the germline V gene, CDR1 is SGHDT and CDR2 is YYEEEE. The CDR3 DNA reads TGTGCCAGCAGCTTGGTGATCTGGACAGGGGACTACTCTGGGGCCAACGTCCTGACTTTC. It encodes CASSLVIWTGDYSGANVLTF.

By sample share, this clonotype is large (0.1 to 1%). The chain employs TRBV9 and TRBJ1-3; the D is unclear. CDR3 length: 16 amino acids. Per the germline V gene, CDR1 is SGDLS and CDR2 is YYNGEE. Deletions cut 4 bases from V and 0 bases from J, with 14 bases between. The CDR3 reads CASSSGRLTSGNTIYF. The CDR3 DNA follows: TGTGCCAGCAGCTCAGGACGGTTGACCTCTGGAAACACCATATATTTT.

Within the sample, this clonotype is large. V usage is TRBV4-1 and J usage is TRBJ2-7; 10 bases map to TRBD2. The CDR3 is made up of 16 amino acids. Germline trimming cut 1 base from V and 2 bases from J; bases unmatched to any gene: 5. Germline V gives CDR1 MGHRA, CDR2 YSYEKL. This chain's CDR3 is CASSQVQLAGTYEQYF. CDR3 sequence (DNA): TGCGCCAGCAGCCAAGTTCAACTAGCGGGAACCTACGAGCAGTACTTC.

By its share, this clonotype is medium-sized. The chain is built from TRBV27 and TRBJ1-2; D gene uncertain. The V gene lost 8 bases and the J gene lost 3 bases, with 16 bases spanning the gap. There are 14 residues in the CDR3. The germline V gene encodes CDR1 MNHEY and CDR2 SMNVEV (reference sequence). The CDR3 reads CASGPTGTYYGYTF. The CDR3 DNA sequence: TGTGCCAGCGGACCCACGGGCACCTACTATGGCTACACCTTC.

Notes on this clonotype: Given a much more abundant clone one base away, this may be a read error. This chain joins TRBV5-6 and TRBJ2-3, with D uncertain. Germline V gives CDR1 SGHDT, CDR2 YYEEEE. There are 13 residues in the CDR3. V was pared by 6 bases and J by 4 bases, with 12 bases between. CDR3 sequence: CASTWLGSDTQYF. Written as DNA, the CDR3 is TGTGCCAGCACCTGGCTGGGCTCAGATACGCAGTATTTT.